A selection of T cell receptor beta chains follows, all from one sample in a study of T cell responses to AZD1222 COVID-19 vaccine. Sequenced by immunoSEQ multiplex PCR; TCRdb stores in-frame clones only, minus some. The repertoire consists of roughly 200,000 clones, with 85% to 95% occurring once and the leading ten covering 1% to 1.5%. Here the sequenced sample was peripheral blood, taken on day 0 of AZD1222 vaccination. Every receptor here comes from an adult in good health. Both conserved end residues are part of each CDR3. The D gene is left open where the match is weak. A clone size is listed for some rows: how often the clone was seen (once, few, many), or a class if it is expanded.

TRBV7-9	TRBJ1-1	.	.	CASSFNRGTEAFF	TGTGCCAGCAGCTTTAATAGAGGTACTGAAGCTTTCTTT
TRBV7-3	TRBJ2-3	.	.	CASSRRSAASTDTQYF	TGTGCCAGCAGCCGCCGGTCAGCGGCTAGCACAGATACGCAGTATTTT
TRBV19	TRBJ2-3	TRBD2	.	CASSTLAGERTTDTQYF	TGTGCCAGTAGTACACTAGCGGGGGAGCGCACCACAGATACGCAGTATTTT
TRBV28	TRBJ2-7	.	.	CASSPAANYEQYF	TGTGCCAGCAGTCCGGCCGCTAACTACGAGCAGTACTTC
TRBV19	TRBJ1-2	TRBD1	.	CASSIVAGGANGYTF	TGTGCCAGTAGTATCGTGGCAGGGGGCGCGAATGGCTACACCTTC
TRBV19	TRBJ1-6	.	.	CASRRQGHNSPLHF	TGTGCCAGTAGACGGCAGGGGCATAATTCACCCCTCCACTTT
TRBV6-5	TRBJ2-7	.	once	CASSYSTVSYEQYF	TGTGCCAGCAGTTACTCGACGGTCTCCTACGAGCAGTACTTC
TRBV4-1	TRBJ1-1	.	.	CASSQDREQRNTEAFF	TGCGCCAGCAGCCAAGACAGGGAACAAAGGAACACTGAAGCTTTCTTT
TRBV12-3/TRBV12-4	TRBJ1-2	.	few	CASSTPGYGYTF	TGTGCCAGCAGTACTCCGGGATATGGCTACACCTTC
TRBV3-1/TRBV3-2	TRBJ1-3	.	.	CASSQDWTAGNTIYF	TGTGCCAGCAGCCAAGATTGGACAGCTGGAAACACCATATATTTT
TRBV7-3	TRBJ1-2	.	.	CASSLTAGGYGYTF	TGTGCCAGCAGCTTAACCGCGGGTGGCTATGGCTACACCTTC
TRBV30	TRBJ1-1	TRBD1	.	CAWVGGQGAGRTEAFF	TGTGCCTGGGTCGGCGGACAGGGGGCAGGGCGCACTGAAGCTTTCTTT
TRBV28	TRBJ2-3	.	.	CASSLLPTDTQYF	TGTGCCAGCAGTTTATTGCCCACAGATACGCAGTATTTT
TRBV7-2	TRBJ1-6	TRBD1	once	CASSFTGTGANSPLHF	TGTGCCAGCAGCTTTACCGGGACAGGGGCGAATTCACCCCTCCACTTT
TRBV9	TRBJ1-2	.	.	CASSVSDSNYGYTF	TGTGCCAGCAGCGTCTCGGACAGTAACTATGGCTACACCTTC
TRBV28	TRBJ2-1	TRBD1	.	CASSTGGTYNEQFF	TGTGCCAGCAGCACAGGGGGAACCTACAATGAGCAGTTCTTC
TRBV5-5	TRBJ1-1	.	.	CASSSLGGRVTEAFF	TGTGCCAGCAGCTCCTTGGGAGGGCGGGTCACTGAAGCTTTCTTT
TRBV27	TRBJ2-7	TRBD1	.	CASRRGQGAYEQYF	TGTGCCAGCCGACGGGGACAGGGTGCATACGAGCAGTACTTC
TRBV30	TRBJ1-2	TRBD1	.	CAYSQGARGYTF	TGTGCCTACTCACAGGGGGCGCGTGGCTACACCTTC
TRBV19	TRBJ1-4	.	.	CASSRRTSGEKLFF	TGTGCCAGTAGTAGAAGGACATCGGGGGAAAAACTGTTTTTT
TRBV7-9	TRBJ2-1	TRBD1	.	CASSLALGDRGDEQFF	TGTGCCAGCAGCTTAGCCCTGGGGGACAGGGGGGATGAGCAGTTCTTC
TRBV7-9	TRBJ2-5	.	once	CASSFPQVGETQYF	TGTGCCAGCAGCTTCCCACAGGTTGGAGAGACCCAGTACTTC
TRBV18	TRBJ1-1	.	.	CASSPPNGENTEAFF	TGTGCCAGCTCACCACCGAATGGGGAGAACACTGAAGCTTTCTTT
TRBV25-1	TRBJ1-1	TRBD1	.	CASRGQPSNTEAFF	TGTGCCAGCAGGGGACAGCCCTCGAACACTGAAGCTTTCTTT
TRBV18	TRBJ1-1	.	.	CASSSRENTEAFF	TGTGCCAGCTCCTCCAGGGAGAACACTGAAGCTTTCTTT
TRBV2	TRBJ1-2	TRBD1	.	CASKVQGARGYTF	TGTGCCAGCAAAGTACAGGGGGCGCGAGGCTACACCTTC